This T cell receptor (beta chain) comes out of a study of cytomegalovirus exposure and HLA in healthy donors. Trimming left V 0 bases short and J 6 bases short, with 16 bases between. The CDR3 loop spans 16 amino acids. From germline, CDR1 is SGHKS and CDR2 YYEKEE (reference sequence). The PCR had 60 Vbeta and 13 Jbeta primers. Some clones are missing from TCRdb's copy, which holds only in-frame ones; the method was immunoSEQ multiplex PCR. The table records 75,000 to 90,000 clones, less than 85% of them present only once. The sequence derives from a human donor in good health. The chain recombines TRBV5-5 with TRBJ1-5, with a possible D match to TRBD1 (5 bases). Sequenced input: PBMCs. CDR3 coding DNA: TGTGCCAGCAGCTTGGAAGGGACTCCTGAGGGTCAGCCCCAGCATTTT. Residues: CASSLEGTPEGQPQHF. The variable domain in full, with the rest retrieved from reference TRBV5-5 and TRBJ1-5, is DAGVTQSPTHLIKTRGQQVTLRCSPISGHKSVSWYQQVLGQGPQFIFQYYEKEERGRGNFPDRFSARQFPNYSSELNVNALLLGDSALYLCASSLEGTPEGQPQHFGDGTRLSIL.